The rows below give T cell receptor beta chains drawn from one sample of a study of blood T cells in healthy people across ages. TCRdb re-called the 5' RACE reads through MiXCR, storing one row per CDR3 protein. The sample has about 630,000 distinct CDR3 sequences; under 25% are singletons. The specimen sequenced was blood. The origin of the receptors is a man between 70 and 80 years old in good health. The CDR3 runs from the conserved cysteine through the conserved F or W. A D gene is named only where the DNA matches it firmly. The size entry is marked missing in some rows and otherwise reads once, few, many or a size class.

>TRBD2|TRBV20-1|TRBJ2-1|NA
CSARPGTSGSAHEQFF
TGCAGTGCTAGACCCGGGACTAGCGGGAGTGCACATGAGCAGTTCTTC
>TRBD1|TRBV12-5|TRBJ2-7|many
CASGRDSSYEQYF
TGTGCTAGTGGTCGGGACAGCTCCTACGAGCAGTACTTC
>TRBD2|TRBV7-2|TRBJ2-3|NA
CASSAGLAGVANTQYF
TGTGCCAGCAGCGCGGGACTAGCGGGAGTGGCAAATACGCAGTATTTT
>NA|TRBV9|TRBJ2-6|NA
CASSRRASASSGTNVLTF
TGTGCCAGCAGCAGGAGGGCTAGCGCTAGCTCTGGGACCAACGTCCTGACTTTC
>NA|TRBV10-3|TRBJ2-7|few
CAISEGAEQYF
TGTGCCATCAGTGAGGGGGCCGAGCAGTACTTC
>TRBD1|TRBV12-3/TRBV12-4|TRBJ1-2|NA
CAGRPDRGYGYTF
TGTGCCGGCAGACCAGACAGGGGCTATGGCTACACCTTC
>NA|TRBV14|TRBJ2-3|many
CASSPETWREQYF
TGTGCCAGCAGCCCAGAGACCTGGAGAGAGCAGTATTTT
>TRBD2|TRBV12-3/TRBV12-4|TRBJ2-7|NA
CASSLGGTSRLEQYF
TGTGCCAGCAGTTTAGGCGGGACTAGCCGTCTCGAGCAGTACTTC
>NA|TRBV2|TRBJ2-5|NA
CASSDRGRAEETQYF
TGTGCCAGCAGTGATAGGGGCAGGGCCGAAGAGACCCAGTACTTC
>NA|TRBV20-1|TRBJ1-3|NA
CSARVLGNTIYF
TGCAGTGCTAGAGTACTCGGAAACACCATATATTTT
>NA|TRBV3-1|TRBJ2-1|few
CASSSPGPIRHNEQFF
TGTGCCAGCAGCTCTCCCGGGCCGATCCGACACAATGAGCAGTTCTTC
>NA|TRBV7-2|TRBJ2-3|NA
CASSRQLSTDTQYF
TGTGCCAGCAGCCGGCAGCTCAGCACAGATACGCAGTATTTT
>TRBD2|TRBV3-1|TRBJ2-7|few
CASSQSSGSMYEQYF
TGTGCCAGCAGCCAGTCTAGCGGGAGTATGTACGAGCAGTACTTC
>NA|TRBV3-1|TRBJ2-5|few
CASSRSPDRETQYF
TGTGCCAGCAGCCGTAGTCCCGACCGGGAGACCCAGTACTTC
>TRBD1|TRBV20-1|TRBJ1-5|NA
CSASGQGRNQPQHF
TGCAGTGCTTCGGGACAGGGTCGCAATCAGCCCCAGCATTTT
>NA|TRBV7-9|TRBJ2-7|NA
CASNPLPHYEQYF
TGTGCCAGCAACCCCCTTCCCCACTACGAGCAGTACTTC
>NA|TRBV5-6|TRBJ1-5|NA
CASSFGYGNQPQHF
TGTGCCAGCAGCTTCGGTTATGGCAATCAGCCCCAGCATTTT
>TRBD2|TRBV20-1|TRBJ2-7|NA
CSASLGGRAPYEQYF
TGCAGTGCTAGTTTGGGCGGGAGGGCACCCTACGAGCAGTACTTC
>NA|TRBV19|TRBJ2-3|NA
CASRPGPTDTQYF
TGTGCCAGTAGGCCAGGGCCGACAGATACGCAGTATTTT
>TRBD1|TRBV3-1|TRBJ2-4|many
CASSQGDSGWYF
TGTGCCAGCAGCCAAGGGGACAGCGGTTGGTACTTC
>NA|TRBV5-5|TRBJ1-3|few
CASSLTGNSGNTIYF
TGTGCCAGCAGCTTGACAGGCAATTCTGGAAACACCATATATTTT
>NA|TRBV20-1|TRBJ2-3|NA
CSAITTSLADTQYF
TGCAGTGCTATCACAACTAGTTTGGCAGATACGCAGTATTTT